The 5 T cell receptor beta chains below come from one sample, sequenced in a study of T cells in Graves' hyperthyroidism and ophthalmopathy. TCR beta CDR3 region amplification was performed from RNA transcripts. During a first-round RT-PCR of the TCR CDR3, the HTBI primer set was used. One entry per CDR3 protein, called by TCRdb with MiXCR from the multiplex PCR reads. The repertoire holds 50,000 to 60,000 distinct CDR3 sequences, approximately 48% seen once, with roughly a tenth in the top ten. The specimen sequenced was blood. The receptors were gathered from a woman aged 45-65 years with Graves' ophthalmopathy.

The CDR3: CAISPGQASYGYTF. The CDR3 DNA sequence: TGTGCCATCAGCCCCGGACAGGCATCCTATGGCTACACCTTC. J is TRBJ1-2 and V is TRBV10-3; 7 bases match TRBD1. After removal of 6 bases from V and 4 bases from J, the junction contained 8 bases not matched to a gene. CDR1 ENHRY and CDR2 SYGVKD come from the germline V gene. The CDR3 contains 14 residues.

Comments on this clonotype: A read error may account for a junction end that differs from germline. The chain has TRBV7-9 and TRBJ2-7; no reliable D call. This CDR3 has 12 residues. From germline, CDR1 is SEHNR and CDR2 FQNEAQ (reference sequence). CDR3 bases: TGTACCAGCAGCTTAGTGGGCTACGAGCGGTACTTC. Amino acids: CTSSLVGYERYF.

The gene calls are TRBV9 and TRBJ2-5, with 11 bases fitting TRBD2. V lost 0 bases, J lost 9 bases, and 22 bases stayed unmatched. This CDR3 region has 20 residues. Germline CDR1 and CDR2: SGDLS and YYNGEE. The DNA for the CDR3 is TGTGCCAGCAGCGTAGGGATAGCGGGAGGGCCTGTCGGCCTCGGGGAGGCCCAGTACTTC. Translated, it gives CASSVGIAGGPVGLGEAQYF.

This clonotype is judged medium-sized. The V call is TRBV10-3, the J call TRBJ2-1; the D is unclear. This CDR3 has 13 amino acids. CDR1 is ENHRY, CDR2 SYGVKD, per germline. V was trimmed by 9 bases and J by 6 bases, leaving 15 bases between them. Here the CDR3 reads CAIRPSSFNEQFF. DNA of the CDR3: TGTGCCATAAGACCTAGTAGTTTCAATGAGCAGTTCTTC.

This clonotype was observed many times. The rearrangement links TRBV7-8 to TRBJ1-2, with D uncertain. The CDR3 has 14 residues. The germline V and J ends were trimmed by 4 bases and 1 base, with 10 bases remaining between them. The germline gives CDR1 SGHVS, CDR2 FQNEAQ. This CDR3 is CASSSLGDNYGYTF. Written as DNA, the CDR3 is TGTGCCAGCAGCTCCCTTGGGGATAACTATGGCTACACCTTC.